The sequence of this TCR beta chain was determined in a study of blood T cell repertoires in COVID-19. About the research overall: From T cells, B-cell-depleted T cells, or PBMCs came the material, which was cDNA or gDNA.

Germline V gene data show CDR1 as SGHTA and CDR2 as FQGNSA. V was pared by 5 bases and J by 6 bases, with 6 bases between. This CDR3 spans 11 amino acids. Assay: immunoSEQ multiplex PCR; the TCRdb copy retains only in-frame clones and omits some. The repertoire holds approximately 300,000 clones, 90% seen once, with 0.8% to 1.3% in the top ten. Sequenced input: peripheral blood. The receptor comes from a woman aged 40-49 years with COVID-19, enrolled during active disease. The chain uses TRBV7-2 and TRBJ2-3, with D uncertain. CDR3 bases: TGTGCCAGCAGCCCCGTTGATACGCAGTATTTT. It codes for CASSPVDTQYF.